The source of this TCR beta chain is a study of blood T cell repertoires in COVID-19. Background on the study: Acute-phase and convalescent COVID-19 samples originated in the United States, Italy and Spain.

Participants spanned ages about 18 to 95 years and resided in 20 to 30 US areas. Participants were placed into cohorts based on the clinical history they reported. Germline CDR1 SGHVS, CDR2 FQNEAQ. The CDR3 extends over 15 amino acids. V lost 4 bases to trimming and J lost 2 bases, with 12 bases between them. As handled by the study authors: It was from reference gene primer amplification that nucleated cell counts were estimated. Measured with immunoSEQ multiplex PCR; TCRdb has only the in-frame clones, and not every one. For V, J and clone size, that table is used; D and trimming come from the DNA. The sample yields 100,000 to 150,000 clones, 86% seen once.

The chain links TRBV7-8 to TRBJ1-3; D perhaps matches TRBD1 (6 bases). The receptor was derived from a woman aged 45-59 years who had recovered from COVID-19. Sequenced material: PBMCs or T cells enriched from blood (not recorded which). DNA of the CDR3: TGTGCCAGCAGCTGGACGGCAGGGGCTGGAAACACCATATATTTT. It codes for CASSWTAGAGNTIYF.